The clone carrying this T cell receptor (beta chain) was observed a few times. Antigen specificity is unknown. This entry comes from a study of T cell responses to AZD1222 COVID-19 vaccine. Study overall: Doses given second, at about 4 or about 12 weeks, were pooled.

CDR3 size: 13 residues. Between the trimmed V and J ends, which lost 5 bases and 1 base, there was a span of 8 bases. Germline V lookup: CDR1 WNHNN, CDR2 SYGVQD (reference sequence). Only in-frame clones appear in the TCRdb table, and some are missing; sequencing was by immunoSEQ multiplex PCR. The data contain over 100,000 clones, around nine tenths of them singletons. Study-wide results and caveats: Most donors were white British, females outnumbered males, and clonal diversity was possibly underestimated. Targets within unmutated variant regions were reportedly found for nearly half of spike-specific TCRs. Only six people who got AZD1222 tested seropositive at baseline.

The chain recombines TRBV10-1 with TRBJ2-5; tentatively, D is TRBD1 or TRBD2 (5 bases each). The input for sequencing was peripheral blood, taken on day 0 of AZD1222 vaccination. The clonotype originates from an adult in good health. The DNA for the CDR3 is TGCGCCAGCAGTAAGGGGACCCAAGAGACCCAGTACTTC. Amino acids: CASSKGTQETQYF.